The 2 T cell receptor beta chains below all came from one sample that was sequenced in a study of blood T cell repertoires in COVID-19. Generated by immunoSEQ multiplex PCR, the TCRdb table keeps only in-frame clones and is missing some. Of around 400,000 clones in the sample, roughly 89% were seen once. The sequenced sample consisted of PBMCs or T cells enriched from blood (not recorded which). The receptors were gathered from a woman aged 25-40 years who had recovered from COVID-19.

V gene TRBV18 combines with J gene TRBJ2-1, with 8 bases fitting TRBD1. Per the germline V gene, CDR1 is KGHSH and CDR2 is LQKENI. There are 16 residues in the CDR3. J lost 2 bases, V lost 2 bases, and 5 bases had no gene match. As DNA, the CDR3 is TGTGCCAGCTCACCAACCGGGACAGGTACCTACAATGAGCAGTTCTTC. This encodes CASSPTGTGTYNEQFF.

This clone was observed a single time. This sequence joins TRBV18 and TRBJ1-2; no reliable D call. CDR1 and CDR2 (germline): KGHSH, LQKENI. CDR3 length equals 13 residues. The ends were cut back, 2 bases at V and 8 bases at J, with 12 bases in the middle. The CDR3 DNA sequence: TGTGCCAGCTCACCAATTCTTGATGAGGGCTACACCTTC. This gives the protein CASSPILDEGYTF.